The 32 T cell receptor beta chains reported below all come from one sample, sequenced in a study of T cells in Graves' hyperthyroidism and ophthalmopathy. Template material for amplifying TCR beta CDR3 regions consisted of RNA transcripts. The study used the HTBI primer set for a first-round RT-PCR of the TCR CDR3. TCRdb passed the multiplex PCR reads through MiXCR, listing each CDR3 protein once. The repertoire holds under 800,000 distinct CDR3 sequences, with around 15% as singletons. The sample consisted of blood. The receptors were gathered from a woman aged 18-29 years with Graves' hyperthyroidism.

The chain couples TRBV13 to TRBJ2-1; 7 bases match TRBD2. J lost 10 bases, V lost 1 base, and 13 bases had no gene match. The CDR3 runs to 16 residues. Germline V gene sequence: CDR1 PRHDT, CDR2 FYEKMQ (reference sequence). The CDR3 sequence is CASSLVGGGPSEEQFF. DNA for the CDR3: TGTGCCAGCAGCTTAGTGGGGGGAGGGCCCTCGGAGGAGCAGTTCTTC.

This clonotype has a count of ten or more. V usage is TRBV7-9 and J usage is TRBJ2-1; D is uncertain. Germline CDR1 is SEHNR and CDR2 is FQNEAQ (reference sequence). V was trimmed by 1 base and J by 5 bases, leaving 3 bases between them. There are 12 residues in the CDR3. The CDR3 spells CASSLGHNEQFF. The DNA for the CDR3 is TGTGCCAGCAGCTTAGGTCACAATGAGCAGTTCTTC.

This clonotype was counted ten times or more. V and J are TRBV30 and TRBJ1-6; D may be TRBD1 (6 bases). This CDR3 has 15 amino acids. Germline CDR1 is GTSNPN and CDR2 is SVGIG (reference sequence). Trimming took 1 base from V and 14 from J, leaving 21 bases between them. The CDR3 loop reads CAWSGGALLKQALHF. CDR3 DNA: TGTGCCTGGAGTGGGGGGGCCCTCCTTAAACAGGCCCTCCACTTT.

This clonotype was observed a few times. This chain uses TRBV6-1 with TRBJ2-3; 10 bases match TRBD2. The CDR3 covers 15 residues. V was pared by 7 bases and J by 7 bases, with 11 bases of the junction left unmatched. Germline V lookup: CDR1 MNHNS, CDR2 SASEGT. The CDR3, as DNA: TGTGCCAGCACCGAAGCGGGAGGGGTTGCGAATACGCAGTATTTT. This gives the protein CASTEAGGVANTQYF.

This clonotype has a count of ten or more. J is TRBJ2-1 and V is TRBV11-2, with D uncertain. Trimming removed 8 bases from V and 0 bases from J, with 14 bases in between. The germline gives CDR1 SGHAT, CDR2 FQNNGV. The CDR3 consists of 15 residues. The CDR3 is CASGSNLDSYNEQFF. The CDR3 bases are TGTGCCAGCGGTTCCAACCTAGACTCCTACAATGAGCAGTTCTTC.

A word on this clonotype: One base away lies a much larger clone, so this may be a sequencing read error. This rearrangement joins TRBV11-2 to TRBJ2-1; TRBD2 might be the D (6 bases). The J call may not be correct, given that the DNA end is closer to TRBJ2-7. CDR1 SGHAT and CDR2 FQNNGV come from the germline V gene. This CDR3 is 15 amino acids long. Written as DNA, the CDR3 is TGTGCCAGCAGCCCGGATAGCGGTTCTTACAATGAGCAGTACTTC. It specifies CASSPDSGSYNEQYF.

The chain carries TRBV18 and TRBJ2-3; 14 bases fit TRBD2. This CDR3 has 18 residues. Per the germline V gene, CDR1 is KGHSH and CDR2 is LQKENI. The V segment lost 0 bases and the J segment 0 bases; nucleotides outside the gene matches: 2. CDR3 loop: CASSPPGLAGASTDTQYF. DNA of the CDR3: TGTGCCAGCTCACCACCGGGACTAGCGGGGGCCAGCACAGATACGCAGTATTTT.

The chain joins TRBV29-1 to TRBJ2-7; 7 bases fit TRBD2. The junction had 8 bases not matched to a gene; V was cut back by 1 base and J by 2 bases. CDR1 SQVTM and CDR2 ANQGSEA come from the germline V gene. The CDR3 consists of 15 residues. The CDR3, as DNA: TGCAGCGTTGAAGTACGGCGGGAGTTCCCCTACGAGCAGTACTTC. Encoded protein: CSVEVRREFPYEQYF.

This rearrangement joins TRBV4-1 to TRBJ2-5, with D maybe TRBD1 (5 bases). This CDR3 has 15 amino acids. The germline CDR1 and CDR2 sequences are MGHRA and YSYEKL. V lost 4 bases to trimming and J lost 5 bases, with 17 bases between them. CDR3 coding DNA: TGCGCCAGCAGCCGTTATCAGGGAATCTCGGAGACCCAGTACTTC. It codes for CASSRYQGISETQYF.

This clonotype has only one observation. The chain carries TRBV24-1 and TRBJ2-5; possibly TRBD1 or TRBD2 for D (5 bases each). Germline values: CDR1 KGHDR, CDR2 SFDVKD. This CDR3 has 14 amino acids. V was shortened by 3 bases and J by 3 bases, with 10 bases between the two germline ends. The CDR3 coding sequence is TGTGCCACCAGTGATCCGGGACGAAAAGAGACCCAGTACTTC. Its translation: CATSDPGRKETQYF.

At least ten counts were recorded for this clonotype. This chain links TRBV7-2 with TRBJ2-7; 7 positions match TRBD2. This CDR3 contains 15 residues. CDR1 and CDR2 from the germline V gene are SGHTA and FQGNSA. Germline trimming cut 1 base from V and 3 bases from J; bases unmatched to any gene: 6. CDR3 amino acids: CASSLEASGYYEQYF. The CDR3 bases are TGTGCCAGCAGCTTAGAGGCTAGCGGTTACTACGAGCAGTACTTC.

This clonotype has only a few counts. The chain joins TRBV6-1 to TRBJ1-5; 9 bases fit TRBD1. Germline assignment: CDR1 MNHNS and CDR2 SASEGT. J was trimmed by 3 bases and V by 7 bases; bases with no gene match: 16. The CDR3 is made up of 18 amino acids. The CDR3 here is CASTYPRDRGAPNQPQHF. The DNA of the CDR3 is TGTGCCAGCACTTACCCCCGAGACAGGGGGGCCCCCAATCAGCCCCAGCATTTT.

This clonotype turned up a few times. The chain carries TRBV3-1 and TRBJ2-1; 7 nucleotides align to TRBD2. CDR3 length: 14 residues. Germline V gene sequence: CDR1 LGHDT, CDR2 YNNKEL (reference sequence). J was trimmed by 6 bases and V by 3 bases; bases with no gene match: 5. The CDR3 DNA sequence: TGTGCCAGCAGCCATTTGTCTAGCGGCAATGAGCAGTTCTTC. Its protein is CASSHLSSGNEQFF.

This clonotype was seen many times. This rearrangement joins TRBV12-3 or TRBV12-4 to TRBJ2-7; TRBD2 aligns across 9 bases. The J segment lost 2 bases and the V segment lost 5 bases, leaving 4 bases of the junction unmatched. The CDR3 length is 14 residues. CDR3: CASSGTSSPYEQYF. The DNA of the CDR3 is TGTGCCAGCAGTGGGACTAGCAGCCCCTACGAGCAGTACTTC.

This clonotype was picked up many times. The V and J genes are TRBV3-1 and TRBJ1-5, with TRBD1 matching 7 bases. J gave up 4 bases and V 4 bases, and 7 bases lay outside the gene matches. The germline V gene has CDR1 LGHDT and CDR2 YNNKEL (reference sequence). The CDR3 contains 15 residues. CDR3 loop: CASSPSTGRNQPQHF. The CDR3 DNA follows: TGTGCCAGCAGCCCCTCGACAGGGAGGAATCAGCCCCAGCATTTT. The full variable domain, in which reference TRBV3-1 and TRBJ1-5 provide the parts outside the CDR3, is DTAVSQTPKYLVTQMGNDKSIKCEQNLGHDTMYWYKQDSKKFLKIMFSYNNKELIINETVPNRFSPKSPDKAHLNLHINSLELGDSAVYFCASSPSTGRNQPQHFGDGTRLSIL.

This clonotype came up many times. V usage is TRBV11-2 and J usage is TRBJ1-1; tentative D call: TRBD1 (5 bases). Germline V CDR1 and CDR2: SGHAT, FQNNGV. V was pared by 2 bases and J by 5 bases, with 12 bases between. The CDR3 loop spans 14 amino acids. The CDR3: CASSLTAGGTEAFF. The CDR3 coding sequence is TGTGCCAGCAGCTTAACGGCCGGGGGGACTGAAGCTTTCTTT. The whole variable domain, filled in from reference TRBV11-2 and TRBJ1-1, reads EAGVAQSPRYKIIEKRQSVAFWCNPISGHATLYWYQQILGQGPKLLIQFQNNGVVDDSQLPKDRFSAERLKGVDSTLKIQPAKLEDSAVYLCASSLTAGGTEAFFGQGTRLTVV.

The genes are TRBV7-9 and TRBJ2-1, with a weak D call TRBD1 (5 bases). V lost 5 bases, J lost 0 bases, and 26 bases lay in between. This CDR3 is built from 20 residues. Germline V gene sequence: CDR1 SEHNR, CDR2 FQNEAQ (reference sequence). This CDR3 is CASSLPCGVRGVSSYNEQFF. In DNA, the CDR3 is TGTGCCAGCAGCCTACCTTGTGGGGTAAGGGGCGTCAGCTCCTACAATGAGCAGTTCTTC. The full variable domain, its missing parts supplied by reference TRBV7-9 and TRBJ2-1, is DTGVSQNPRHKITKRGQNVTFRCDPISEHNRLYWYRQTLGQGPEFLTYFQNEAQLEKSRLLSDRFSAERPKGSFSTLEIQRTEQGDSAMYLCASSLPCGVRGVSSYNEQFFGPGTRLTVL.

This clonotype was counted between two and nine times. This chain uses TRBV2 with TRBJ2-3; D remains ambiguous. The CDR3 is made up of 15 amino acids. Trimming took 8 bases from V and 1 from J, leaving 16 bases between them. Per germline, CDR1 SNHLY and CDR2 FYNNEI. The CDR3 coding sequence is TGTGCCAGCCCTCGAATGCCACAAGGCACAGATACGCAGTATTTT. It codes for CASPRMPQGTDTQYF. Together with reference TRBV2 and TRBJ2-3, the CDR3 gives the full variable domain: EPEVTQTPSHQVTQMGQEVILRCVPISNHLYFYWYRQILGQKVEFLVSFYNNEISEKSEIFDDQFSVERPDGSNFTLKIRSTKLEDSAMYFCASPRMPQGTDTQYFGPGTRLTVL.

This clonotype has a handful of counts. The rearrangement links TRBV7-9 to TRBJ2-3, with TRBD1 as a possible D gene (7 bases). This CDR3 spans 15 amino acids. V lost 5 bases, J lost 1 base, and 13 bases lay in between. Germline loops: CDR1 SEHNR, CDR2 FQNEAQ (reference sequence). CDR3 DNA: TGTGCCAGCAGCGACCAGGGGGGAGGCACAGATACGCAGTATTTT. This codes for CASSDQGGGTDTQYF.

This clonotype came up many times. J is TRBJ2-3 and V is TRBV6-6; 10 bases are a match to TRBD2. The CDR3 sequence is 17 residues long. Per the germline V gene, CDR1 is MNHNY and CDR2 is SVGAGI (reference sequence). Trimming cost V 0 bases and J 1 base; bases outside gene matches: 4. The CDR3 protein is CASSYSMLAGGTDTQYF. DNA for the CDR3: TGTGCCAGCAGTTACTCGATGCTAGCGGGAGGCACAGATACGCAGTATTTT.

The chain carries TRBV5-6 and TRBJ2-6; 8 bases match TRBD1. Per the germline V gene, CDR1 is SGHDT and CDR2 is YYEEEE. The CDR3 runs 15 residues. The V segment lost 3 bases and the J segment 4 bases; nucleotides outside the gene matches: 3. The CDR3 bases are TGTGCCAGCAGCTCACAGGGGGACGGGGCCAACGTCCTGACTTTC. Protein product: CASSSQGDGANVLTF.

V is TRBV14 and J is TRBJ2-5, with 7 bases matching TRBD2. The germline CDR1 and CDR2 sequences are SGHDN and FVKESK. The CDR3 extends over 13 amino acids. The V and J ends lost 2 bases and 8 bases, in that order; junction bases with no gene match: 5. The CDR3 bases are TGTGCCAGCAGCCAAAACGGCGGGAGAACCCAGTACTTC. Translated, it gives CASSQNGGRTQYF.

This clonotype has only a few counts. The rearrangement joins TRBV7-9 to TRBJ1-1; no reliable D call. Looked up from germline, CDR1 is SEHNR and CDR2 is FQNEAQ (reference sequence). The CDR3 is 15 residues long. V was shortened by 6 bases and J by 1 base, with 15 bases between the two germline ends. The CDR3 reads CASRPQVGQNTEAFF. The CDR3 DNA sequence: TGTGCCAGCAGACCCCAGGTTGGGCAGAACACTGAAGCTTTCTTT.

This clonotype was seen only a few times. This sequence joins TRBV6-1 and TRBJ2-7; D is perhaps TRBD1 (6 bases). Deletions cut 6 bases from V and 5 bases from J, with 14 bases between. The length of the CDR3 is 13 residues. CDR1 and CDR2 from the germline V gene are MNHNS and SASEGT. The CDR3 spells CASSTWRQDEQYF. The CDR3 nucleotides read TGTGCCAGCAGCACCTGGAGACAGGACGAGCAGTACTTC.

The count of this clonotype is one. The chain links TRBV19 to TRBJ2-7; D may be TRBD2 (6 bases). Germline V gene sequence: CDR1 LNHDA, CDR2 SQIVND (reference sequence). This CDR3 spans 15 amino acids. The V end lost 7 bases, the J end lost 7 bases, and 23 bases lay between the germline ends. CDR3 sequence: CASKGVAVGGVEQYF. The DNA for the CDR3 is TGTGCCAGTAAGGGTGTGGCGGTCGGAGGGGTTGAGCAGTACTTC.

This clonotype was seen repeatedly, ten times or more. This chain joins TRBV20-1 and TRBJ2-3; 10 nucleotides agree with TRBD2. This CDR3 is 14 amino acids long. CDR1 and CDR2 from the germline V gene are DFQATT and SNEGSKA (reference sequence). Trimming took 6 bases from V and 1 from J; bases not matched to a gene: 4. CDR3 DNA sequence: TGCAGTGCCAGGACTAGCGGACGCACAGATACGCAGTATTTT. This codes for CSARTSGRTDTQYF.

This clonotype was seen at least ten times. V and J are TRBV7-2 and TRBJ1-1; 7 positions match TRBD1. The junction had 6 bases not matched to a gene; V was cut back by 1 base and J by 1 base. Germline V gene lookup returns CDR1 SGHTA and CDR2 FQGNSA. The CDR3 consists of 16 residues. This CDR3 reads CASSLGSGTANTEAFF. DNA for the CDR3: TGTGCCAGCAGCTTAGGAAGTGGGACAGCGAACACTGAAGCTTTCTTT.

This clonotype was seen ten or more times. The V call is TRBV6-1, the J call TRBJ2-2, with D perhaps matching TRBD2 (5 bases). Trimming pared 7 bases from V and 6 bases from J, leaving 15 bases between. CDR3 length: 14 amino acids. Germline V gene sequence: CDR1 MNHNS, CDR2 SASEGT. The CDR3 bases are TGTGCCAGCATCAAACGAGCCGGGGCCGGGGAGCTGTTTTTT. This translates into CASIKRAGAGELFF.

At least ten counts were recorded for this clonotype. For the CDR3, the DNA is TGTGCCAGCAGTTGGACACCTAGACACGGAGAGACCCAGTACTTC. This gives the protein CASSWTPRHGETQYF. The chain couples TRBV7-3 to TRBJ2-5, with D possibly being TRBD1 (5 bases). V lost 6 bases, J lost 4 bases, and 18 bases lay in between. Germline V lookup: CDR1 SGHTA, CDR2 FQGTGA. The CDR3 has 15 amino acids.

This clonotype has at least ten counts. This chain uses TRBV20-1 with TRBJ2-7; 9 bases line up with TRBD1. Trimming removed 6 bases from V and 0 bases from J; junction bases left unmatched: 6. Germline CDR1 reads DFQATT; CDR2 reads SNEGSKA (reference sequence). The CDR3 spans 14 residues. The CDR3 protein is CSAIRTGASYEQYF. In DNA, the CDR3 is TGCAGTGCGATACGGACAGGGGCCTCCTACGAGCAGTACTTC.

This chain links TRBV29-1 with TRBJ2-1; 7 bases are a match to TRBD2. CDR1 and CDR2 (germline): SQVTM, ANQGSEA. Losses at the gene ends were 7 bases for V and 10 bases for J; bases not matched to a gene: 13. The CDR3 consists of 13 residues. The CDR3 DNA reads as TGCAGCGCCCCGGGCAGCGGGGACGGGGAGCAGTTCTTC. This translates into CSAPGSGDGEQFF.

Notes on this clonotype: This clone may be a read error of a much larger clone one base away. The CDR3 bases are TGCAGTGCCCGAGCCCAGGGGTCGTACGAGCAGTTCTTC. Its translation is CSARAQGSYEQFF. The chain combines TRBV20-1 with TRBJ2-7; tentative D call: TRBD1 (6 bases). The J call is doubtful: the DNA matches TRBJ2-1 better. Germline V lookup: CDR1 DFQATT, CDR2 SNEGSKA (reference sequence). This CDR3 spans 13 amino acids.